The rows below give T cell receptor beta chains drawn from one sample of a study of T cell responses to AZD1222 COVID-19 vaccine. Method: immunoSEQ multiplex PCR; TCRdb's copy keeps in-frame clones and lacks some. The profile covers around 120,000 clones, with roughly 85% appearing a single time and around 19% taken by the ten largest. Sequences were derived from peripheral blood, sampled on day 0 of MenACWY control vaccination. Receptors originate from an adult in good health. Each CDR3 is given with its conserved first and last residue. D genes are given only for firm matches. Clone size is not always given. Where it is, it says once, few, many or a class for expanded clones.

J,V,D,size,DNA,CDR3
TRBJ2-2,TRBV6-5,NA,NA,TGTGCCAGCAGTAAAAAGATGGACACCGGGGAGCTGTTTTTT,CASSKKMDTGELFF
TRBJ2-3,TRBV28,NA,NA,TGTGCCAGCAGTACACAGGGGGGGACAGATACGCAGTATTTT,CASSTQGGTDTQYF
TRBJ2-1,TRBV30,NA,NA,TGTGCCCGGGGAGGACTACCGAAGAACAATGAGCAGTTCTTC,CARGGLPKNNEQFF
TRBJ1-1,TRBV9,NA,NA,TGTGCCAGCAGTGAGGGGGTGGGACGCACTGAAGCTTTCTTT,CASSEGVGRTEAFF
TRBJ2-5,TRBV5-1,NA,NA,TGCGCCAGCAGCTTCCAGGGGTACCAAGAGACCCAGTACTTC,CASSFQGYQETQYF
TRBJ1-2,TRBV28,NA,NA,TGTGCCAGCAGTCCCACAGGCCAAAGGTACTATGGCTACACCTTC,CASSPTGQRYYGYTF
TRBJ2-1,TRBV11-2,NA,once,TGTGCCAGCAGCCCGACACGGGTCCTGCAGTTCTTC,CASSPTRVLQFF
TRBJ1-3,TRBV12-3/TRBV12-4,NA,NA,TGTGCCAGCAGCACCTGGGACACCATATATTTT,CASSTWDTIYF
TRBJ2-7,TRBV4-1,TRBD1,NA,TGCGCCAGCAGCTCATCCGGGACAGCCAAGTCCGAGCAGTACTTC,CASSSSGTAKSEQYF
TRBJ2-7,TRBV12-1,NA,NA,TGTGCCAGCAGCTTTCTGGGCGGTAGCTCCTACGAGCAGTACTTC,CASSFLGGSSYEQYF
TRBJ1-2,TRBV3-1/TRBV3-2,NA,few,TGTGCCAGCAGCCAAGGACAGGCTAACTATGGCTACACCTTC,CASSQGQANYGYTF
TRBJ1-2,TRBV5-5,NA,NA,TGTGCCAGCAGCTTCTGGCAGACAGTCTATGGCTACACCTTC,CASSFWQTVYGYTF
TRBJ2-7,TRBV2,NA,NA,TGTGCCAGCAGTGAGGGTTACAGGGTCCACGAGCAGTACTTC,CASSEGYRVHEQYF
TRBJ2-7,TRBV3-1/TRBV3-2,TRBD1,NA,TGTGCCAGCAGCCCTGGACAGGGTGATTGGTACGAGCAGTACTTC,CASSPGQGDWYEQYF
TRBJ2-7,TRBV6-5,TRBD1,NA,TGTGCCAGCAGTTACGGTAGGACAGGGAGTAGTGAGCAGTACTTC,CASSYGRTGSSEQYF
TRBJ1-2,TRBV9,NA,NA,TGTGCCAGCAGCGCGATGAACTATGGCTACACCTTC,CASSAMNYGYTF
TRBJ2-2,TRBV7-9,NA,NA,TGTGCCAGCAGCTGGAATCGGGGAGCCGCCGGGGAGCTGTTTTTT,CASSWNRGAAGELFF
TRBJ2-1,TRBV6-2/TRBV6-3,TRBD2,NA,TGTGCCAGCAGCTTTTCGCCTCTTACTAGCGGGGTCAAATCCTACAATGAGCAGTTCTTC,CASSFSPLTSGVKSYNEQFF
TRBJ1-5,TRBV7-2,NA,NA,TGTGCCAGCAGCTTAGCGTGGACGGCAAATCAGCCCCAGCATTTT,CASSLAWTANQPQHF